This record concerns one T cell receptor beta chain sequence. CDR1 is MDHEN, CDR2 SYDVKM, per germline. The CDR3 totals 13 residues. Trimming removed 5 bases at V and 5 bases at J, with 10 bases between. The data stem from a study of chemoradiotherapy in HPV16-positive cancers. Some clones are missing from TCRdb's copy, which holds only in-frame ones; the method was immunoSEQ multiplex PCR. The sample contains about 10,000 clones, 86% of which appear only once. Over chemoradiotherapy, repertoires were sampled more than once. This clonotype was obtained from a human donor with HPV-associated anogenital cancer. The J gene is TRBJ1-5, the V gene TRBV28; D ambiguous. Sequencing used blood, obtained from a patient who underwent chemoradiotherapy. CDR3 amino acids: CASSRRIDQPQHF. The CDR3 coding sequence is TGTGCCAGCAGTCGCCGAATTGATCAGCCCCAGCATTTT.